This T cell receptor beta chain was sequenced for a study of blood T cells in healthy people across ages (dated by TCRdb to the mid-2010s). Looking at the study overall: Template switching captured roughly one uniquely barcoded TCR beta cDNA molecule per two T cells in model experiments. The donors were split into four age groups: young (average around 15 years), middle-aged (39), aged (more than 60) and long-lived (roughly 80). Two additional independent replicas of 1 million unique cDNA reads from the same blood draw were analyzed for two donors (one aged 18 to 30 and one aged 80 or older). To avoid experimental bias, donors of different ages were randomly spread across the sequencing lanes. Age-related changes in TCR beta repertoire diversity were measured in the study by deep sequencing normalized with unique cDNA molecular identifiers. Paper-wide results and their limitations: As age increased, observed TCR beta diversity per million T cells dropped in a roughly linear way, and a significant reduction was already evident by age roughly 36. Because profiling used bulk unsorted PBMCs, naive and antigen-experienced compartments could not be compared conclusively. Because donor CMV infection status was unknown, age-related changes in expanded clonotypes were potentially confounded. There was a strong correlation between observed TCR beta diversity and the percentage of naive T cells measured by flow cytometry. Estimates of total diversity based on one million sequenced T cells were considered lower bounds and underestimates. The long-lived group showed more naive CD4+ T cells, fewer expanded clones and increased TCR diversity than the aged group, suggesting age selection.

The donors were a few dozen Caucasian individuals from Russia, aged roughly 6 to 100 years, who were systemically healthy. About 9.8 milliliters of peripheral blood were drawn from each donor into EDTA-treated Vacutainer tubes. PBMCs were isolated by Ficoll-Paque density-gradient centrifugation, with at least 6 million obtained per sample. Total RNA was extracted from PBMCs with Trizol reagent, with at least 6 micrograms obtained per sample. For every donor, an aliquot of PBMCs went through flow cytometry to measure the percentages of naive CD45RAhigh/CD27high T cells. The library was produced with 5' RACE. The reads were generated on an Illumina HiSeq 2500. A second roughly 6 to 12 cycle PCR used a sample-barcoded 5' primer and a J-beta primer mix. Each TCR beta cDNA molecule received a unique molecular identifier from a template-switch 5' adaptor carrying 12 random nucleotides. Each sample yielded at least 2.5 million CDR3-containing paired-end reads. The Mint cDNA synthesis kit, primed by a TRBC-specific oligonucleotide, was used to synthesize first-strand cDNA from all RNA. Following uracil-DNA glycosylase treatment, all cDNA underwent a first 18-cycle PCR with the universal primers M1SS and BC2_uni_R. In the original analysis: For normalization, 1 million high-quality reads were randomly selected from each sample, with every read carrying a distinct molecular identifier. Instead of being binned into consensus sequences, reads that shared molecular identifiers were thrown out. MiTCR, run with a Q25 quality threshold and the strictest error-elimination algorithm, handled CDR3 identification, clonotype clustering and error correction. A nonparametric unseen species model with Euler transformation was used to estimate lower-bound total TCR beta diversity. TCRdb passed the public sequencing reads through fastp at Q25 and MiXCR, retaining productive beta sequences. For every CDR3 protein sequence, its rows merge into one entry that carries the most common genes and DNA. The V and J calls reflect TCRdb's pipeline rather than the authors' work. The sample contains just over 1 million distinct CDR3 sequences, 40% to 45% of them found a single time. Approximately 17% of the sample rests with the top ten.

Comments on this clonotype: There is no known antigen for this receptor. No per-base quality is available; no much larger clone lies one base away.

The CDR3 goes from the cysteine to the phenylalanine over 14 residues. Solely the CDR3 DNA is kept, with 42 bases framed from the first base. CDR1 and CDR2, looked up from the germline V gene, are ENHRY and SYGVKD. The V end loses 3 bases and the J end loses 3 bases, and a stretch of 11 bases separates them. The sequence derives from a woman in her sixties or seventies in good health. The source material was blood. The V and J genes are TRBV10-3 and TRBJ1-2, with no confidently assigned D gene. The nucleotides read TGTGCCATCAGTGATGGGGATCCTGACTATGGCTACACCTTC. It encodes CAISDGDPDYGYTF.